This entry describes one T cell receptor (beta chain). Its antigen is not known. The sample originates from a study of T cell responses to AZD1222 COVID-19 vaccine. The assay was immunoSEQ multiplex PCR, and TCRdb's table has in-frame clones only and misses some. The sample shows 80,000 to 100,000 clones, 70% to 90% of them seen only once. V shed 6 bases and J shed 2 bases, with 13 bases lying between them. The CDR3 length is 14 residues. Per germline, CDR1 PRHDT and CDR2 FYEKMQ (reference sequence). Study-level points and caveats: Unmutated variant regions are reportedly the target of nearly half of TCRs that are spike-specific. Repertoire sampling happened only post peak T cell response. The donor group comprised mostly white British people and more females; the analysis possibly underestimated clonal diversity.

Pooling of second doses given at about 4 or about 12 weeks was done. The J gene is TRBJ1-2, the V gene TRBV13; TRBD1 might be the D (5 bases). The starting material was peripheral blood, obtained 28 days after the second AZD1222 dose. The sequence came from an adult who received the AZD1222 COVID-19 vaccine. The DNA of the CDR3 is TGTGCCAGCAGTAAGGGGACCCCCAACTATGGCTACACCTTC. This translates into CASSKGTPNYGYTF.